One and the same sample provided the 20 T cell receptor beta chains below, sequenced in a study of blood T cell dynamics during melanoma immunotherapy. Time point defined: week 3, after first cycle of checkpoint inhibitor. Produced via immunoSEQ multiplex PCR; TCRdb's table is partial and in-frame only. The profile covers 10,000 to 15,000 clones, with 91% appearing a single time and around 0.18% taken by the ten largest. The sample was effector memory CD8+ T cells from blood, taken from a patient treated with checkpoint blockade. Receptors were obtained from a human donor with melanoma.

The chain employs TRBV7-7 and TRBJ2-1; TRBD1 or TRBD2 may be the D gene (6 bases each). Per the germline V gene, CDR1 is SSHAT and CDR2 is FNYEAQ (reference sequence). The CDR3 has 16 amino acids. V was cut by 2 bases and J by 8 bases, with 19 bases left in between. CDR3 nucleotides: TGTGCCAGCAGCTTAAGGGGGGCTGGGCAAGGGGATGAGCAGTTCTTC. Its translation is CASSLRGAGQGDEQFF.

The chain joins TRBV5-5 to TRBJ2-2; D gene unclear. Germline CDR1 is SGHKS and CDR2 is YYEKEE (reference sequence). Trimming removed 0 bases from V and 3 bases from J, with 12 bases in between. This CDR3 comprises 16 residues. CDR3 sequence: CASSLGHVTDTGELFF. The CDR3 DNA reads TGTGCCAGCAGCTTGGGACATGTCACGGACACCGGGGAGCTGTTTTTT.

This chain uses TRBV19 with TRBJ2-5; 12 bases map to TRBD2. CDR3 length equals 15 residues. CDR1 LNHDA and CDR2 SQIVND come from the germline V gene (reference sequence). V gave up 6 bases and J gave up 2 bases; unmatched junction bases: 4. The CDR3 loop reads CASSLAGGPQETQYF. For the CDR3, the DNA is TGTGCCAGTAGCCTAGCGGGAGGGCCTCAAGAGACCCAGTACTTC.

CDR3 nucleotides: TGTGCCAGCAGCTTAACCGGGACAGGGGGCCAAGAGACCCAGTACTTC. Protein: CASSLTGTGGQETQYF. The chain links TRBV5-8 to TRBJ2-5, with 11 bases fitting TRBD1. Trimming removed 2 bases from V and 1 base from J; junction bases left unmatched: 4. CDR3 length equals 16 residues. Germline V lookup: CDR1 SGHTS, CDR2 YDEGEE. Variable domain in full (rest from reference TRBV5-8 and TRBJ2-5): EAGVTQSPTHLIKTRGQQATLRCSPISGHTSVYWYQQALGLGLQFLLWYDEGEERNRGNFPPRFSGRQFPNYSSELNVNALELEDSALYLCASSLTGTGGQETQYFGPGTRLLVL.

The rearrangement joins TRBV4-1 to TRBJ2-1; no clear D gene. The germline V and J ends were trimmed by 1 base and 6 bases, with 19 bases remaining between them. The CDR3 is 17 amino acids. Germline V gives CDR1 MGHRA, CDR2 YSYEKL. CDR3 protein: CASSQGADPSYPNEQFF. The CDR3 DNA follows: TGCGCCAGCAGCCAAGGGGCGGACCCCTCCTACCCCAATGAGCAGTTCTTC.

V and J are TRBV4-2 and TRBJ1-2; 7 bases map to TRBD1. V shed 1 base and J 4 bases; nucleotides not matched to a gene: 3. There are 14 residues in the CDR3. The V gene's germline CDR1 is LGHNA and CDR2 YNFKEQ. In DNA form, the CDR3 reads TGTGCCAGCAGCCAAGGGACAGGAATCTATGGCTACACCTTC. The encoded protein is CASSQGTGIYGYTF.

The chain links TRBV6-5 to TRBJ2-2; TRBD2 might be the D (7 bases). The CDR3 is made up of 14 amino acids. The V gene lost 2 bases and the J gene lost 6 bases, with 10 bases spanning the gap. Germline V gene sequence: CDR1 MNHEY, CDR2 SVGAGI. The CDR3 coding sequence is TGTGCCAGCAGTTACCAAGGGGGGGCCGGGGAGCTGTTTTTT. The encoded protein is CASSYQGGAGELFF.

The chain combines TRBV6-5 with TRBJ1-2, with TRBD1 as a possible D gene (5 bases). The CDR3 has 16 amino acids. V lost 2 bases to trimming and J lost 5 bases, with 18 bases between them. Germline V gene data show CDR1 as MNHEY and CDR2 as SVGAGI. The CDR3 loop reads CASSYRRDPGYYGYTF. DNA for the CDR3: TGTGCCAGCAGTTACCGGCGGGACCCCGGATATTATGGCTACACCTTC.

The chain employs TRBV5-1 and TRBJ1-1; unclear D gene. Germline V gene lookup returns CDR1 SGHRS and CDR2 YFSETQ. The CDR3 runs 13 residues. With 4 bases removed from V and 1 base from J, the gap between germline ends came to 8 bases. The CDR3 protein is CASSLRPNTEAFF. DNA for the CDR3: TGCGCCAGCAGCCTCAGGCCGAACACTGAAGCTTTCTTT.

This clone was recorded only once. The chain is built from TRBV19 and TRBJ1-1; no clear D. Germline V lookup: CDR1 LNHDA, CDR2 SQIVND (reference sequence). The CDR3 is 14 amino acids. Trimming removed 2 bases from V and 1 base from J, with 8 bases in between. As DNA, the CDR3 is TGTGCCAGTAGTATAAAGGACTGGAACACTGAAGCTTTCTTT. Protein: CASSIKDWNTEAFF.

The chain combines TRBV4-1 with TRBJ2-1; no definite D call. Germline V gives CDR1 MGHRA, CDR2 YSYEKL. The CDR3 is made up of 15 amino acids. V was cut by 0 bases and J by 2 bases, with 8 bases left in between. The CDR3 region is CASSQEKSAYNEQFF. In DNA form, the CDR3 reads TGCGCCAGCAGCCAAGAGAAATCAGCCTACAATGAGCAGTTCTTC.

V gene TRBV7-9 combines with J gene TRBJ2-1; 12 nucleotides match TRBD2. This CDR3 comprises 16 residues. The germline gives CDR1 SEHNR, CDR2 FQNEAQ (reference sequence). V shed 5 bases and J 7 bases; nucleotides not matched to a gene: 9. The CDR3 reads CASSPKTSGSRNEQFF. DNA of the CDR3: TGTGCCAGCAGCCCCAAGACTAGCGGGAGCCGGAATGAGCAGTTCTTC.

This chain links TRBV6-5 with TRBJ2-1, with 11 bases aligning to TRBD2. CDR1 is MNHEY, CDR2 SVGAGI, per germline. The junction had 7 bases not matched to a gene; V was cut back by 6 bases and J by 6 bases. The CDR3 contains 15 residues. CDR3 in amino acids: CASSASGRLGNEQFF. The CDR3 nucleotides are TGTGCCAGCAGCGCTAGCGGGAGGCTCGGCAATGAGCAGTTCTTC.

The chain couples TRBV11-2 to TRBJ1-1; D is ambiguous. Germline V CDR1 and CDR2: SGHAT, FQNNGV. V dropped 0 bases and J dropped 2 bases, with 13 bases sitting between them. CDR3 length: 16 amino acids. As DNA, the CDR3 is TGTGCCAGCAGCTTAGACCTCGTGGCAGGTAACACTGAAGCTTTCTTT. It encodes CASSLDLVAGNTEAFF.

The table lists this clone with a few counts. The J gene is TRBJ1-2, the V gene TRBV7-2; D remains unclear. Trimming left V 1 base short and J 3 bases short, with 6 bases between. The CDR3 is made up of 13 amino acids. CDR1 and CDR2 (germline): SGHTA, FQGNSA. This CDR3 reads CASSLVGDYGYTF. The CDR3 nucleotides read TGTGCCAGCAGCTTAGTTGGGGACTATGGCTACACCTTC.

This chain connects TRBV2 to TRBJ1-5, with D uncertain. CDR3 length: 13 amino acids. V was pared by 6 bases and J by 2 bases, with 8 bases between. Germline lookup yields CDR1 SNHLY and CDR2 FYNNEI. CDR3 DNA sequence: TGTGCCAGCAGAGACCTAGGCAATCAGCCCCAGCATTTT. Translation gives CASRDLGNQPQHF.

This chain joins TRBV27 and TRBJ2-7; D possibly corresponds to TRBD1 (5 bases). The germline V gene encodes CDR1 MNHEY and CDR2 SMNVEV (reference sequence). The ends were cut back, 5 bases at V and 2 bases at J, with 10 bases in the middle. The CDR3 contains 13 residues. Here the CDR3 reads CASSQTETYEQYF. In nucleotides, the CDR3 is TGTGCCAGCAGTCAGACAGAGACCTACGAGCAGTACTTC.

The chain links TRBV7-6 to TRBJ2-7, with 9 bases matching TRBD1. Germline V lookup: CDR1 SGHVS, CDR2 FNYEAQ. CDR3 length equals 16 residues. V was pared by 0 bases and J by 2 bases, with 5 bases of the junction left unmatched. The CDR3: CASSLAGGQGTYEQYF. DNA for the CDR3: TGTGCCAGCAGCTTAGCAGGGGGACAGGGAACCTACGAGCAGTACTTC.

The sample holds one count of this clone. The rearrangement uses TRBV4-3 and TRBJ1-1; D unresolved. V lost 1 base and J 4 bases, leaving 10 bases between the germline ends. CDR3 length: 14 residues. Germline CDR1 is LGHNA and CDR2 is YSLEER. CDR3: CASSQGWGRTEAFF. The CDR3 nucleotides read TGCGCCAGCAGCCAAGGTTGGGGTCGCACTGAAGCTTTCTTT.

The gene calls are TRBV19 and TRBJ1-2, with TRBD1 matching 10 bases. Germline-derived CDR1 and CDR2 are LNHDA and SQIVND (reference sequence). J gave up 8 bases and V 7 bases, and 16 bases lay outside the gene matches. The CDR3 has 16 residues. CDR3 region: CASTPNRRQGAWGYTF. The DNA of the CDR3 is TGTGCCAGTACCCCAAACCGGAGACAGGGGGCCTGGGGCTACACCTTC.